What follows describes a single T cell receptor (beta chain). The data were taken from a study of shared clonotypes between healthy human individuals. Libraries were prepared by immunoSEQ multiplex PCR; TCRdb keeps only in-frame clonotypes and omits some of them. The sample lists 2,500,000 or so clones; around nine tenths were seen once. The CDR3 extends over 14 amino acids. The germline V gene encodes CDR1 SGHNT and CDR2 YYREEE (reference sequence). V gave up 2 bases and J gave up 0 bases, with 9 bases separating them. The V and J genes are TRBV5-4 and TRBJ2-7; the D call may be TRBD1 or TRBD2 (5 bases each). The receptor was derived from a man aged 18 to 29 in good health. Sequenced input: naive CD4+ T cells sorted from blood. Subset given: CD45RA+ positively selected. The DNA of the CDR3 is TGTGCCAGCAGCTTTACCGGGACCTCCTACGAGCAGTACTTC. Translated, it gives CASSFTGTSYEQYF.